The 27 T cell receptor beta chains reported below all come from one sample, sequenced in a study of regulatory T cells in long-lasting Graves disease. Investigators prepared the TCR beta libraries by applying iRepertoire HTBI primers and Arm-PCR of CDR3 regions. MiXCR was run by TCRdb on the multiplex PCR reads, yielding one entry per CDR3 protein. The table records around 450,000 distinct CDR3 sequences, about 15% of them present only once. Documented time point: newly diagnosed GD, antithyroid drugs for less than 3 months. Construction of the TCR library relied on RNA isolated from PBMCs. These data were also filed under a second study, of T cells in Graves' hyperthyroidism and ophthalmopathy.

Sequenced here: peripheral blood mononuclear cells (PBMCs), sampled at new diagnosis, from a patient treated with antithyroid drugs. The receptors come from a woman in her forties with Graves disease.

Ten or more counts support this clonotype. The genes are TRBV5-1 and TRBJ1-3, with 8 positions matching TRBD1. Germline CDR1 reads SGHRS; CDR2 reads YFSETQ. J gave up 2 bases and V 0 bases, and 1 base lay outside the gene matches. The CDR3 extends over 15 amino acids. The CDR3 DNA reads TGCGCCAGCAGCTTGGAACAGGGGGCTGGAAACACCATATATTTT. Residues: CASSLEQGAGNTIYF.

DNA for the CDR3: TGTGCCAGCTCACCATATCCAGATACGCAGTATTTT. This codes for CASSPYPDTQYF. V is TRBV18 and J is TRBJ2-3, with no clear D. Germline values: CDR1 KGHSH, CDR2 LQKENI. V was pared by 2 bases and J by 4 bases, with 4 bases between. The CDR3 consists of 12 residues. Looking up the rest from reference TRBV18 and TRBJ2-3 gives the full variable domain: NAGVMQNPRHLVRRRGQEARLRCSPMKGHSHVYWYRQLPEEGLKFMVYLQKENIIDESGMPKERFSAEFPKEGPSILRIQQVVRGDSAAYFCASSPYPDTQYFGPGTRLTVL.

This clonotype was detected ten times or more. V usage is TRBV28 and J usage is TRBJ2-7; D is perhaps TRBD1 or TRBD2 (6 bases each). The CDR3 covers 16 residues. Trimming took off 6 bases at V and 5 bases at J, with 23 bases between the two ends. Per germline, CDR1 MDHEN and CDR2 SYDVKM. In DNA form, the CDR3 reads TGTGCCAGCAGCCCCATAGGGGGGACCTTCGTGGACGAGCAGTACTTC. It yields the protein CASSPIGGTFVDEQYF.

This CDR3 reads CASSLDRDGEQFF. DNA of the CDR3: TGTGCCAGCAGCTTAGACAGGGATGGCGAGCAGTTCTTC. V gene TRBV7-9 combines with J gene TRBJ2-1; possible D gene TRBD1, 6 bases. The CDR3 covers 13 residues. Germline CDR1 reads SEHNR; CDR2 reads FQNEAQ (reference sequence). Deletions cut 1 base from V and 10 bases from J, with 11 bases between.

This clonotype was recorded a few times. CDR3 coding DNA: TGTGCCAGCAGCCAAGATCAGCGGGAGTGGGATACGCAGTATTTT. This translates into CASSQDQREWDTQYF. The gene calls are TRBV4-2 and TRBJ2-3; 8 positions match TRBD2. The length of the CDR3 is 15 residues. J was trimmed by 6 bases and V by 0 bases; bases with no gene match: 5. CDR1 is LGHNA and CDR2 is YNFKEQ in the germline V gene.

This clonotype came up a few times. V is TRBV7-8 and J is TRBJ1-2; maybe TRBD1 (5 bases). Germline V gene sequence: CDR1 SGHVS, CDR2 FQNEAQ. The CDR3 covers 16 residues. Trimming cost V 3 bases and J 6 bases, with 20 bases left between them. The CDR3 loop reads CASSFGSGDSTDGYTF. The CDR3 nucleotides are TGTGCCAGCAGCTTTGGATCGGGGGATTCTACGGATGGCTACACCTTC.

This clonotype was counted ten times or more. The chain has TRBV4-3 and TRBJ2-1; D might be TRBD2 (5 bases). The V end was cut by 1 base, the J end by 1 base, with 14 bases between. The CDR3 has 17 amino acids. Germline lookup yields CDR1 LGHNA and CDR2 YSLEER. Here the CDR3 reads CASSQVFGSMSYNEQFF. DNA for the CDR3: TGCGCCAGCAGCCAAGTTTTTGGGAGTATGTCCTACAATGAGCAGTTCTTC.

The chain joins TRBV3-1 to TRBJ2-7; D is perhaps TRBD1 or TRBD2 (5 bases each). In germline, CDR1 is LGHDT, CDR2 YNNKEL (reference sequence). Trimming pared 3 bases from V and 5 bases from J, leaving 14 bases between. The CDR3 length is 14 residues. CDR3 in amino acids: CASSHGASRNEQYF. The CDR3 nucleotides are TGTGCCAGCAGCCATGGGGCTAGCAGGAACGAGCAGTACTTC.

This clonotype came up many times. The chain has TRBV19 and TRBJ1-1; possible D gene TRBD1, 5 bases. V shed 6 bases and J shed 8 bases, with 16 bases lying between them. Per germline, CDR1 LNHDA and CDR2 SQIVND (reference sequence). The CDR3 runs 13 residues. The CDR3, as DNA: TGTGCCAGTAGACTAGACAGATCCACCGAAGCTTTCTTT. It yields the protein CASRLDRSTEAFF.

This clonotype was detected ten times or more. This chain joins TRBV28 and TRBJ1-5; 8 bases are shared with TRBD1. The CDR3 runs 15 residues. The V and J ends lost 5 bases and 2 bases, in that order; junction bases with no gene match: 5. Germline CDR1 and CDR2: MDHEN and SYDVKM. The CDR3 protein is CASSPPGQGNQPQHF. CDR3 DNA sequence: TGTGCCAGCAGTCCCCCGGGACAGGGCAATCAGCCCCAGCATTTT.

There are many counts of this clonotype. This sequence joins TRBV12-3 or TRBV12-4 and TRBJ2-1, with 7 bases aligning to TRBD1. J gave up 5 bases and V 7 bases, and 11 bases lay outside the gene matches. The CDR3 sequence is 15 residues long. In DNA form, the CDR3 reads TGTGCCAGCACCCAGGGACAGAGGTTAAACAATGAGCAGTTCTTC. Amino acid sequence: CASTQGQRLNNEQFF.

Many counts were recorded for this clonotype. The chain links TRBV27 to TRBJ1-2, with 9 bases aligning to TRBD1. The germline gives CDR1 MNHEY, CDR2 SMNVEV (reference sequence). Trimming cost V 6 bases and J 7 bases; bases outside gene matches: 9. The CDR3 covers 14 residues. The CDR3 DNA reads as TGTGCCAGCAGCCGGGGACAGGGAAACAGTGGCTACACCTTC. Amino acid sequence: CASSRGQGNSGYTF.

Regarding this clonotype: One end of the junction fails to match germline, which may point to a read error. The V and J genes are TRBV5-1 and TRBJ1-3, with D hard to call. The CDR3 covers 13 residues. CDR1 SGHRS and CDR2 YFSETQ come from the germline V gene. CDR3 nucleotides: TGTGCCAGCAGCTTAGCGCCCGAAAACACCATATGTTTT. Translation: CASSLAPENTICF.

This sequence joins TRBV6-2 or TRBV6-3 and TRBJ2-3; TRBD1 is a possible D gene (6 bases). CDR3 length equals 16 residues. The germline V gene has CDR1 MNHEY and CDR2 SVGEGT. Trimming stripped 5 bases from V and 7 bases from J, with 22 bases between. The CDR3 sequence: CASSGAATGADNTQYF. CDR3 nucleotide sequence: TGTGCCAGCAGTGGGGCCGCGACAGGAGCCGACAATACGCAGTATTTT.

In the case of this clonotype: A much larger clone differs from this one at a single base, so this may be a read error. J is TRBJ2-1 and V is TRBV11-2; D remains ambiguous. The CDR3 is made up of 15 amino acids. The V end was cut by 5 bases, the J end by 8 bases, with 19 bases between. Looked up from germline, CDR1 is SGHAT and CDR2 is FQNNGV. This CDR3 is CASSPPNKGGDEQFF. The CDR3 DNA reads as TGTGCCAGCAGCCCTCCAAATAAGGGCGGCGATGAGCAGTTCTTC.

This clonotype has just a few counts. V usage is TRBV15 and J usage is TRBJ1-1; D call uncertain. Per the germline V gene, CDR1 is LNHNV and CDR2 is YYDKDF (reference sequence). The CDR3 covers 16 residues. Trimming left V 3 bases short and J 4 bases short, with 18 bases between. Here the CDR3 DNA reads TGTGCCACCAGCAGGGAAAGGGCCGGTTGGGGCACTGAAGCTTTCTTT. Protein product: CATSRERAGWGTEAFF.

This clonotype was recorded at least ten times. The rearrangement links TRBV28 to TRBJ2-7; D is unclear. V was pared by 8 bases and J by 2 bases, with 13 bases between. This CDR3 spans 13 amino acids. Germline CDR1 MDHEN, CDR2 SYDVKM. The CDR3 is CASFHSSTYEQYF. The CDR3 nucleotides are TGTGCCAGCTTTCACTCCTCAACCTACGAGCAGTACTTC.

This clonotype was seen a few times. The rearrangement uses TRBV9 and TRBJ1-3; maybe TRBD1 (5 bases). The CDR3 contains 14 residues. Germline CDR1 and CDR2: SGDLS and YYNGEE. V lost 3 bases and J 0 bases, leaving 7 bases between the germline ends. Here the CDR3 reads CASSGGDSGNTIYF. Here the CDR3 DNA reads TGTGCCAGCAGCGGGGGGGACTCTGGAAACACCATATATTTT.

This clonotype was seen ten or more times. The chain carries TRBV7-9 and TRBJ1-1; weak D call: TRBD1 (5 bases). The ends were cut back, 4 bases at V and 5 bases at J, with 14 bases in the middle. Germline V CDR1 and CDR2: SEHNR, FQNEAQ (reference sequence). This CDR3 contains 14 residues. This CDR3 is CASSSKWGRTEAFF. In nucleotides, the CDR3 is TGTGCCAGCAGCTCTAAATGGGGGAGGACTGAAGCTTTCTTT. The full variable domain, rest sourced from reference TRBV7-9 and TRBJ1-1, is DTGVSQNPRHKITKRGQNVTFRCDPISEHNRLYWYRQTLGQGPEFLTYFQNEAQLEKSRLLSDRFSAERPKGSFSTLEIQRTEQGDSAMYLCASSSKWGRTEAFFGQGTRLTVV.

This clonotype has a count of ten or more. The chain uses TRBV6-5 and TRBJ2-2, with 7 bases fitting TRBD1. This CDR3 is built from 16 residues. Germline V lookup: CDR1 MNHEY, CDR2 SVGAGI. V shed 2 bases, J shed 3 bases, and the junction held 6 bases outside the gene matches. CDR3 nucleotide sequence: TGTGCCAGCAGTTACCAGACAGGGTGGGACACCGGGGAGCTGTTTTTT. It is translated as CASSYQTGWDTGELFF.

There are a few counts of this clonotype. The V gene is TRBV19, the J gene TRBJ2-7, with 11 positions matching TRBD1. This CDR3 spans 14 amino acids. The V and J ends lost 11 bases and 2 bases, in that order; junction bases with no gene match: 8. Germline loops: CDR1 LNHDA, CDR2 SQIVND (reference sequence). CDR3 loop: CASKRGQGAYEQYF. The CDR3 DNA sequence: TGTGCCTCCAAAAGGGGACAGGGGGCCTACGAGCAGTACTTC.

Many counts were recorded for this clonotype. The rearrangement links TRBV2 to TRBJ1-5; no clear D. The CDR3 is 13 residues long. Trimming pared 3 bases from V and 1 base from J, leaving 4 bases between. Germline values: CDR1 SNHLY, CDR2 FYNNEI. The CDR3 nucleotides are TGTGCCAGCAGTGATCAGAGCAATCAGCCCCAGCATTTT. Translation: CASSDQSNQPQHF.

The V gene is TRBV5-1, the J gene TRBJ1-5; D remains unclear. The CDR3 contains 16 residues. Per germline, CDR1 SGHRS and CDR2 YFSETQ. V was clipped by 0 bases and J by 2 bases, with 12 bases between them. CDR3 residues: CASSLDGGEGNQPQHF. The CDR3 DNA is TGCGCCAGCAGCTTGGATGGTGGGGAAGGCAATCAGCCCCAGCATTTT.

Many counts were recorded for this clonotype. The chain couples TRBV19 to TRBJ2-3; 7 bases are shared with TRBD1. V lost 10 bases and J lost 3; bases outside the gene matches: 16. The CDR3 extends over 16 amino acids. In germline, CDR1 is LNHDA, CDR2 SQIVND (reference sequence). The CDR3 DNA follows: TGTGCCACCCAACCCGGCGGCGCAGGGGGTACAGATACGCAGTATTTT. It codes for CATQPGGAGGTDTQYF.

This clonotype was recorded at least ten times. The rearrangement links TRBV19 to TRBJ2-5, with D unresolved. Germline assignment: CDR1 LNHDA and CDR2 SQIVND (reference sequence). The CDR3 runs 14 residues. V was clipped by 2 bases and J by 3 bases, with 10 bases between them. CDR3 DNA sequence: TGTGCCAGTAGTATAAAAACAGATAAAGAGACCCAGTACTTC. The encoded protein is CASSIKTDKETQYF.

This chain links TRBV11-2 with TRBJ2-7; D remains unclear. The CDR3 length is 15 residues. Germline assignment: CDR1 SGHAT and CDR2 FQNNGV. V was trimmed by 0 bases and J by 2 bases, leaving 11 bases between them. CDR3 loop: CASSLDSQTPYEQYF. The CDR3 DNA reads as TGTGCCAGCAGCTTAGATTCCCAGACTCCCTACGAGCAGTACTTC. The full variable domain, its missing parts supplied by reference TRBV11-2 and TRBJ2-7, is EAGVAQSPRYKIIEKRQSVAFWCNPISGHATLYWYQQILGQGPKLLIQFQNNGVVDDSQLPKDRFSAERLKGVDSTLKIQPAKLEDSAVYLCASSLDSQTPYEQYFGPGTRLTVT.

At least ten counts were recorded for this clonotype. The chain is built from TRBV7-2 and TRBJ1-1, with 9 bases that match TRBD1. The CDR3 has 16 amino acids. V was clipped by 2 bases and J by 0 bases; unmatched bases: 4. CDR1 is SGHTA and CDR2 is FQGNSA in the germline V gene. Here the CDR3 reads CASSLRTGAMNTEAFF. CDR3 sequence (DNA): TGTGCCAGCAGCTTACGGACAGGGGCTATGAACACTGAAGCTTTCTTT.